Listed below are T cell receptor beta chains from one sample, sequenced in a study of blood T cell repertoires in COVID-19. Measured with immunoSEQ multiplex PCR; TCRdb has only the in-frame clones, and not every one. The table lists 140,000 to 150,000 clones, about four fifths of them singletons. Sequenced material: peripheral blood. These receptors came from a human donor with acute or convalescent COVID-19. The donor label of this sample is uncertain. CDR3s include the opening cysteine and the closing phenylalanine or tryptophan. The D gene is left open where the match is weak. Expanded clones are given a class, and other clones once, few, many or no size at all.

J | V | size | D | length | DNA | CDR3
TRBJ2-7 | TRBV6-5 | NA | NA | 14 | TGTGCCAGCAGTCTCGGACAGAGCTCCTACGAGCAGTACTTC | CASSLGQSSYEQYF
TRBJ2-7 | TRBV6-6 | few | NA | 14 | TGTGCCAGCAGTTACTCTGCGGACTCCTACGAGCAGTACTTC | CASSYSADSYEQYF
TRBJ1-6 | TRBV4-3 | NA | NA | 17 | TGCGCCAGCAGCCAAGATGAATGGACAGACTATAATTCACCCCTCCACTTT | CASSQDEWTDYNSPLHF
TRBJ1-5 | TRBV10-1 | NA | NA | 12 | TGCGCCAGCAAGGGAGGGAATCAGCCCCAGCATTTT | CASKGGNQPQHF
TRBJ1-4 | TRBV6-5 | NA | NA | 15 | TGTGCCAGCAGTTACAGCAGGGAGGTTGGTGAAAAACTGTTTTTT | CASSYSREVGEKLFF
TRBJ1-4 | TRBV21-1 | once | NA | 20 | TGTGCCAGCAGCAAACTTCCCGCCGGGGGTCCACCAAGGTGGAATGAAAAACTGTTTTTT | CASSKLPAGGPPRWNEKLFF
TRBJ2-7 | TRBV7-8 | NA | TRBD1 | 15 | TGTGCCAGCAGCTTGGGACAGCCCGAGTCCTACGAGCAGTACTTC | CASSLGQPESYEQYF
TRBJ2-7 | TRBV30 | NA | NA | 11 | TGTGCCTGGAGTCACACCTACGAGCAGTACTTC | CAWSHTYEQYF
TRBJ1-6 | TRBV7-9 | NA | TRBD1 | 14 | TGTGCCAGCAGCTTTGGACAGGGAGGTTCACCCCTCCACTTT | CASSFGQGGSPLHF
TRBJ2-3 | TRBV5-1 | NA | TRBD1 | 17 | TGCGCCAGCAGCTTTACCGGGACAGGGGGCTTGGGAGATACGCAGTATTTT | CASSFTGTGGLGDTQYF
TRBJ1-2 | TRBV6-5 | NA | NA | 15 | TGTGCCAGCAGTTACTCGACGGACTCTAACTATGGCTACACCTTC | CASSYSTDSNYGYTF
TRBJ1-6 | TRBV4-3 | NA | NA | 16 | TGCGCCAGCAGCCAAGAAGCCCCTTATTATAATTCACCCCTCCACTTT | CASSQEAPYYNSPLHF
TRBJ1-3 | TRBV7-2 | few | NA | 15 | TGTGCCAGCAGCTTAGGTCTCGGGGCTGGAAACACCATATATTTT | CASSLGLGAGNTIYF
TRBJ1-2 | TRBV27 | NA | NA | 13 | TGTGCCAGCAGCCCGAGGGGAGGCTATGGCTACACCTTC | CASSPRGGYGYTF
TRBJ2-5 | TRBV19 | NA | NA | 16 | TGTGCCAGTTCCCCCTGGGCGAGCGGAACTAAAGAGACCCAGTACTTC | CASSPWASGTKETQYF
TRBJ2-2 | TRBV6-1 | NA | NA | 17 | TGTGCCAGCAGTGCCCTCCCGGGGTCCCGGAAGACCGGGGAGCTGTTTTTT | CASSALPGSRKTGELFF
TRBJ2-3 | TRBV6-4 | NA | TRBD1 | 14 | TGTGCCACCGGCACGGGACAGCCTAGGGATACGCAGTATTTT | CATGTGQPRDTQYF
TRBJ1-3 | TRBV5-1 | NA | NA | 17 | TGCGCCAGCAGCTTGGAGTACACAGGGAGCTCTGGAAACACCATATATTTT | CASSLEYTGSSGNTIYF
TRBJ1-2 | TRBV6-1 | NA | TRBD1 | 14 | TGTGCCAGCAGTGAAGCTCACAGGGGAGGAGGCTACACCTTC | CASSEAHRGGGYTF
TRBJ1-5 | TRBV9 | NA | TRBD1 | 14 | TGTGCCAGCAGCTCCACAGGGGGCAGTCAGCCCCAGCATTTT | CASSSTGGSQPQHF
TRBJ1-2 | TRBV18 | NA | TRBD1 | 14 | TGTGCCAGCTCACCACTCCAGGGGGCGCGGGGCTACACCTTC | CASSPLQGARGYTF
TRBJ2-7 | TRBV7-2 | NA | TRBD2 | 17 | TGTGCCAGCAGCTTTCCGACTAGCGGGGGAAACTCCTACGAGCAGTACTTC | CASSFPTSGGNSYEQYF
TRBJ2-2 | TRBV3-1/TRBV3-2 | once | NA | 13 | TGTGCCAGCTTGCGGGGAGGCACCGGGGAGCTGTTTTTT | CASLRGGTGELFF
TRBJ2-7 | TRBV3-1/TRBV3-2 | NA | TRBD2 | 18 | TGTGCCAGCAGCCAAGGAGCAACTAGCGGGGGTCACCGGGACGAGCAGTACTTC | CASSQGATSGGHRDEQYF
TRBJ2-3 | TRBV5-6 | NA | TRBD1 | 15 | TGTGCCAGCAGCGAAGGGACAGGGGTGACAGATACGCAGTATTTT | CASSEGTGVTDTQYF
TRBJ1-2 | TRBV6-5 | NA | TRBD1 | 14 | TGTGCCAGCAGGGGAACAGGGGGGGGCTATGGCTACACCTTC | CASRGTGGGYGYTF
TRBJ1-1 | TRBV9 | once | NA | 13 | TGTGCCAGCAGCCCGGGGGACGTCACTGAAGCTTTCTTT | CASSPGDVTEAFF
TRBJ1-5 | TRBV6-6 | few | NA | 15 | TGTGCCAGCAGTTACTCGTCGAGGACTAATCAGCCCCAGCATTTT | CASSYSSRTNQPQHF
TRBJ2-7 | TRBV7-9 | NA | TRBD1 | 15 | TGTGCCAGCAGCTCGACAGGGGGGGTATCCTACGAGCAGTACTTC | CASSSTGGVSYEQYF